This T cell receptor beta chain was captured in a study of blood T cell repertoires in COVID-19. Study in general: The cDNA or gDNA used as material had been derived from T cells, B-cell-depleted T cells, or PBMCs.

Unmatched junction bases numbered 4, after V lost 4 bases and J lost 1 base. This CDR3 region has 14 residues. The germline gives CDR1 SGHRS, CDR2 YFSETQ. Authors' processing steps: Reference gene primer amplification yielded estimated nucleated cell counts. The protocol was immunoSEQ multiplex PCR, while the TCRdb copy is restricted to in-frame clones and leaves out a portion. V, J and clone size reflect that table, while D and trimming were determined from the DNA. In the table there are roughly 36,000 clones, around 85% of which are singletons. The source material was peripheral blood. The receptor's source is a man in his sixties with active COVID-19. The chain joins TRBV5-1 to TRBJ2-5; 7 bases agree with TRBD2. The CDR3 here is CASSGSSGQETQYF. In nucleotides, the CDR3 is TGCGCCAGCAGCGGATCTAGCGGCCAAGAGACCCAGTACTTC.